The clone carrying this T cell receptor (beta chain) was detected ten times or more. TCRdb ran MiXCR on the PCR reads and lists one entry per CDR3 protein. The profile shows 10,000 to 15,000 distinct CDR3 sequences, over 50% of them singletons. The sample originates from a study of tumor-infiltrating lymphocytes in oesophageal squamous cell carcinoma. Losses at the gene ends were 4 bases for V and 4 bases for J; bases not matched to a gene: 10. CDR1 is MNHEY, CDR2 SVGEGT, per germline. CDR3 length: 16 residues. V is TRBV6-2 or TRBV6-3 and J is TRBJ2-7; 10 positions match TRBD1. The sequencing sample was made of esophageal tumor tissue. The sequence was collected from a female donor with esophageal squamous cell carcinoma. CDR3 residues: CASSSPGQGSIYEQYF. The CDR3 coding sequence is TGTGCCAGCAGTTCTCCGGGACAGGGGTCGATTTACGAGCAGTACTTC.